The 32 T cell receptor beta chains below were found in one sample sequenced in a study of blood T cell repertoires in COVID-19. Sequenced by immunoSEQ multiplex PCR; TCRdb stores in-frame clones only, minus some. The sample lists roughly 120,000 clones; more than 75% were seen once. Material: peripheral blood. These receptors were taken from a woman in her forties or fifties with acute or convalescent COVID-19.

The CDR3 DNA is TGCAGCGTTCTTCGGCGGGGATTCCAAGAGACCCAGTACTTC. This translates into CSVLRRGFQETQYF. This sequence joins TRBV29-1 and TRBJ2-5, with D maybe TRBD2 (6 bases). The CDR3 is 14 residues long. Germline-derived CDR1 and CDR2 are SQVTM and ANQGSEA. The V and J ends lost 5 bases and 1 base respectively, with 14 bases between them.

The table lists this clone with a count of one. This chain joins TRBV6-6 and TRBJ1-4; 9 bases match TRBD1. The CDR3 covers 13 residues. The V gene's germline CDR1 is MNHNY and CDR2 SVGAGI (reference sequence). Unmatched junction bases numbered 0, after V lost 5 bases and J lost 5 bases. The CDR3 loop is CASSDRGNEKLFF. For the CDR3, the DNA is TGTGCCAGCAGTGACAGGGGGAATGAAAAACTGTTTTTT.

The chain uses TRBV10-3 and TRBJ1-2; D perhaps matches TRBD1 (5 bases). The germline gives CDR1 ENHRY, CDR2 SYGVKD. The CDR3 totals 14 residues. V gave up 2 bases and J gave up 6 bases, with 13 bases separating them. The CDR3 coding sequence is TGTGCCATCAGTGAGCTGAGACAAGGGGATGGCTACACCTTC. This translates into CAISELRQGDGYTF.

The rearrangement joins TRBV30 to TRBJ2-1; 7 nucleotides match TRBD2. V was clipped by 3 bases and J by 0 bases; unmatched bases: 5. Per the germline V gene, CDR1 is GTSNPN and CDR2 is SVGIG (reference sequence). The CDR3 is made up of 15 amino acids. CDR3 amino acids: CAWRSGGSSYNEQFF. The DNA of the CDR3 is TGTGCCTGGAGAAGTGGCGGGAGCTCCTACAATGAGCAGTTCTTC.

This clone was recorded only once. The chain is built from TRBV5-1 and TRBJ2-7; 9 nucleotides match TRBD1. The CDR3 has 14 residues. Germline trimming cut 4 bases from V and 2 bases from J; bases unmatched to any gene: 4. CDR1 is SGHRS, CDR2 YFSETQ, per germline. CDR3 protein: CASSATGGPYEQYF. The DNA for the CDR3 is TGCGCCAGCAGCGCCACAGGGGGCCCCTACGAGCAGTACTTC.

The chain recombines TRBV15 with TRBJ1-5; 9 nucleotides align to TRBD1. With V trimmed by 3 bases and J by 3 bases, 3 bases remained unmatched. This CDR3 contains 15 residues. Germline V gene sequence: CDR1 LNHNV, CDR2 YYDKDF (reference sequence). CDR3 DNA: TGTGCCACCAGCAGGGACAGGGGCTTCAATCAGCCCCAGCATTTT. Translated: CATSRDRGFNQPQHF.

This chain uses TRBV19 with TRBJ2-7; TRBD2 might be the D (5 bases). This CDR3 is 15 amino acids long. V dropped 5 bases and J dropped 3 bases, with 17 bases sitting between them. CDR1 is LNHDA and CDR2 is SQIVND in the germline V gene (reference sequence). The CDR3 sequence: CASSSRANGIYEQYF. In DNA form, the CDR3 reads TGTGCCAGTAGTTCCCGGGCTAACGGGATCTACGAGCAGTACTTC.

This sequence joins TRBV4-1 and TRBJ1-1; 7 bases fit TRBD1. There are 16 residues in the CDR3. Trimming at V came to 4 bases and at J to 0 bases, leaving 8 bases not matched to a gene. In germline, CDR1 is MGHRA, CDR2 YSYEKL. In DNA form, the CDR3 reads TGCGCCAGCAGCCCTAACACAGGGACAGTGAACACTGAAGCTTTCTTT. It codes for CASSPNTGTVNTEAFF.

This clone was counted once. V and J are TRBV20-1 and TRBJ2-1, with TRBD2 matching 9 bases. Germline V gene sequence: CDR1 DFQATT, CDR2 SNEGSKA (reference sequence). With 3 bases clipped from V and 4 bases from J, the junction kept 7 bases outside the gene matches. The CDR3 is 15 amino acids. The CDR3 is CSASEGGLAYNEQFF. As DNA, the CDR3 is TGCAGTGCTAGTGAGGGGGGACTAGCATACAATGAGCAGTTCTTC.

The rearrangement links TRBV4-2 to TRBJ1-1; D remains ambiguous. The length of the CDR3 is 13 residues. The germline gives CDR1 LGHNA, CDR2 YNFKEQ. Trimming removed 2 bases at V and 0 bases at J, with 4 bases between. This CDR3 is CASSQKLNTEAFF. CDR3 in DNA: TGTGCCAGCAGCCAAAAGCTGAACACTGAAGCTTTCTTT.

This clone was picked up one time. The chain joins TRBV6-1 to TRBJ1-2; tentative D call: TRBD1 (5 bases). V was pared by 1 base and J by 0 bases, with 9 bases between. The CDR3 is 15 residues long. The germline gives CDR1 MNHNS, CDR2 SASEGT. CDR3 sequence (DNA): TGTGCCAGCAGTGAAGAGAGCAGGGCTAACTATGGCTACACCTTC. Translation gives CASSEESRANYGYTF.

Sample share makes this clone medium-sized (0.01 to 0.1%). The genes are TRBV27 and TRBJ1-1, with D possibly matching TRBD1 (6 bases). The CDR3 has 17 amino acids. Trimming shortened V by 8 bases and J by 1 base, and 23 bases separated the two germline ends. Germline values: CDR1 MNHEY, CDR2 SMNVEV (reference sequence). The CDR3 region is CASALGFPWGQNTEAFF. DNA of the CDR3: TGTGCCAGCGCTCTAGGCTTTCCCTGGGGACAGAACACTGAAGCTTTCTTT.

As regards this clone: This sample includes further DNA sequences coding for the same CDR3. J is TRBJ2-1 and V is TRBV18; 8 bases agree with TRBD2. CDR1 is KGHSH and CDR2 is LQKENI in the germline V gene. The CDR3 totals 15 residues. The V gene end was trimmed by 6 bases and the J gene end by 4 bases; junction bases not matched to a gene: 8. The CDR3 DNA follows: TGTGCCAGCTCCCCGGGCCGGGAGGGTTACAATGAGCAGTTCTTC. Its protein product is CASSPGREGYNEQFF. The variable domain in full, completed from reference TRBV18 and TRBJ2-1, reads NAGVMQNPRHLVRRRGQEARLRCSPMKGHSHVYWYRQLPEEGLKFMVYLQKENIIDESGMPKERFSAEFPKEGPSILRIQQVVRGDSAAYFCASSPGREGYNEQFFGPGTRLTVL.

This clone was observed a handful of times. CDR3 DNA sequence: TGTGCCAGCAGTGAGAGACAGGGGGGCCCCTACGAGCAGTACTTC. Translated, it gives CASSERQGGPYEQYF. This rearrangement joins TRBV6-1 to TRBJ2-7, with 9 nucleotides matching TRBD1. CDR3 length: 15 amino acids. The V gene end was trimmed by 3 bases and the J gene end by 2 bases; junction bases not matched to a gene: 5. Germline V gene data show CDR1 as MNHNS and CDR2 as SASEGT.

This clone was observed a handful of times. The chain links TRBV5-5 to TRBJ2-2, with D possibly being TRBD2 (6 bases). The germline V gene encodes CDR1 SGHKS and CDR2 YYEKEE (reference sequence). The germline V and J ends were trimmed by 7 bases and 7 bases, with 14 bases remaining between them. CDR3 length: 13 residues. As DNA, the CDR3 is TGTGCCAGCTCGGGAGAGTGGGGCGGGGAGCTGTTTTTT. Encoded protein: CASSGEWGGELFF.

This chain links TRBV19 with TRBJ2-3, with 14 bases fitting TRBD2. This CDR3 comprises 18 residues. Losses at the gene ends were 7 bases for V and 5 bases for J; bases not matched to a gene: 14. Germline V lookup: CDR1 LNHDA, CDR2 SQIVND (reference sequence). CDR3 sequence (DNA): TGTGCCAGTAAGGCGACCCGAGGGGGGACTAGCGGGAGAGATACGCAGTATTTT. It codes for CASKATRGGTSGRDTQYF.

This chain uses TRBV21-1 with TRBJ2-1; the table's D call TRBD2 went unverified against the DNA. TRBV21-1 is designated a pseudogene. CDR3 length equals 15 residues. In DNA form, the CDR3 reads TGTGCCAGCAGCAAGGGACTAGCGGGGAACAATGAGCAGTTCTTC. Its protein product is CASSKGLAGNNEQFF.

The chain carries TRBV6-2 or TRBV6-3 and TRBJ2-2; 14 positions agree with TRBD2. CDR1 MNHEY and CDR2 SVGEGT come from the germline V gene. CDR3 size: 16 residues. The trim removed 5 bases at V and 4 bases at J, leaving 3 bases unmatched. CDR3 region: CASSPGTSGSTGELFF. The DNA for the CDR3 is TGTGCCAGCAGTCCAGGGACTAGCGGGAGCACCGGGGAGCTGTTTTTT.

CDR3 in DNA: TGTGCCAGCAGTGATGCAGGATATCAGCCCCAGCATTTT. Translated, it gives CASSDAGYQPQHF. V and J are TRBV6-1 and TRBJ1-5; D uncertain. The CDR3 has 13 amino acids. Between the trimmed V and J ends, which lost 3 bases and 5 bases, there was a span of 8 bases. Germline lookup yields CDR1 MNHNS and CDR2 SASEGT.

The V and J genes are TRBV12-3 or TRBV12-4 and TRBJ1-2; the D gene is possibly TRBD1 (6 bases). CDR3 length: 12 residues. V lost 2 bases, J lost 10 bases, and 11 bases lay in between. In DNA form, the CDR3 reads TGTGCCAGCAGTTTAATACAGGGTCACTACACCTTC. Amino acid sequence: CASSLIQGHYTF.

The V and J genes are TRBV7-9 and TRBJ1-2; 9 bases map to TRBD1. The CDR3 spans 15 residues. Trimming at V came to 4 bases and at J to 3 bases, leaving 6 bases not matched to a gene. Germline CDR1 is SEHNR and CDR2 is FQNEAQ (reference sequence). As DNA, the CDR3 is TGTGCCAGCAGCTCGGGACAGGGTAGTGACTATGGCTACACCTTC. Its translation is CASSSGQGSDYGYTF.

In this sample, this clone turned up once. The chain carries TRBV19 and TRBJ2-3, with a weak D call TRBD1 (7 bases). The V and J ends lost 6 bases and 8 bases respectively, with 21 bases between them. Germline CDR1 and CDR2: LNHDA and SQIVND (reference sequence). The CDR3 runs to 15 residues. In nucleotides, the CDR3 is TGTGCCAGTAGAACCGGGACTGCTCAGGGGGGTACGCAGTATTTT. Amino acid sequence: CASRTGTAQGGTQYF.

The chain couples TRBV3-1 (or the pseudogene TRBV3-2) to TRBJ2-7; 11 bases fit TRBD2. The V gene end was trimmed by 0 bases and the J gene end by 6 bases; junction bases not matched to a gene: 19. The CDR3 consists of 20 residues. Germline CDR1 LGHDT, CDR2 YNNKEL (reference sequence). CDR3 DNA sequence: TGTGCCAGCAGCCAAGATCAGGGTAGCGGGAGGGCGGGATCTGTTCGCGAGCAGTACTTC. It specifies CASSQDQGSGRAGSVREQYF.

The rearrangement uses TRBV2 and TRBJ2-5, with D maybe TRBD1 (8 bases). CDR3 length equals 16 residues. Trimming pared 6 bases from V and 2 bases from J, leaving 19 bases between. Per germline, CDR1 SNHLY and CDR2 FYNNEI. Here the CDR3 reads CASRADRGGGQETQYF. DNA for the CDR3: TGTGCCAGCAGAGCAGACAGGGGAGGGGGGCAAGAGACCCAGTACTTC. The full variable domain, its missing parts supplied by reference TRBV2 and TRBJ2-5, is EPEVTQTPSHQVTQMGQEVILRCVPISNHLYFYWYRQILGQKVEFLVSFYNNEISEKSEIFDDQFSVERPDGSNFTLKIRSTKLEDSAMYFCASRADRGGGQETQYFGPGTRLLVL.

This clone showed up just a few times. This sample includes further DNA sequences coding for the same CDR3. The V call is TRBV7-9, the J call TRBJ2-3, with D uncertain. The CDR3 runs to 14 residues. V was shortened by 4 bases and J by 0 bases, with 8 bases between the two germline ends. Germline V gene sequence: CDR1 SEHNR, CDR2 FQNEAQ (reference sequence). This CDR3 reads CASSYTRSTDTQYF. The CDR3 DNA reads as TGTGCCAGCAGCTACACCAGGAGCACAGATACGCAGTATTTT. The whole variable domain, filled in from reference TRBV7-9 and TRBJ2-3, reads DTGVSQNPRHKITKRGQNVTFRCDPISEHNRLYWYRQTLGQGPEFLTYFQNEAQLEKSRLLSDRFSAERPKGSFSTLEIQRTEQGDSAMYLCASSYTRSTDTQYFGPGTRLTVL.

This clone was seen a single time. This sequence joins TRBV5-4 and TRBJ2-7; a weak D match, TRBD2 (5 bases). The ends were cut back, 4 bases at V and 0 bases at J, with 11 bases in the middle. The CDR3 is 14 amino acids. The germline V gene encodes CDR1 SGHNT and CDR2 YYREEE (reference sequence). The CDR3 region is CASSLERGSYEQYF. DNA for the CDR3: TGTGCCAGCAGCCTGGAACGGGGCTCCTACGAGCAGTACTTC.

The chain uses TRBV6-2 or TRBV6-3 and TRBJ2-1; no firm D call. V was clipped by 2 bases and J by 4 bases, with 9 bases between them. Germline V lookup: CDR1 MNHEY, CDR2 SVGEGT. This CDR3 has 14 amino acids. CDR3 region: CASSYETLYNEQFF. In DNA, the CDR3 is TGTGCCAGCAGTTACGAGACTCTTTACAATGAGCAGTTCTTC.

The V and J genes are TRBV18 and TRBJ2-5; D not resolved. The germline CDR1 and CDR2 sequences are KGHSH and LQKENI. The germline V and J ends were trimmed by 4 bases and 2 bases, with 5 bases remaining between them. This CDR3 is built from 12 residues. CDR3 protein: CASSRQQETQYF. For the CDR3, the DNA is TGTGCCAGCTCACGGCAGCAAGAGACCCAGTACTTC.

The chain has TRBV11-2 and TRBJ2-7, with 9 bases lining up with TRBD2. Germline loops: CDR1 SGHAT, CDR2 FQNNGV. Trimming removed 5 bases from V and 2 bases from J; junction bases left unmatched: 7. The CDR3 covers 15 residues. In nucleotides, the CDR3 is TGTGCCAGCAGCCCATCGGCTAGCGGGGCCTACGAGCAGTACTTC. Amino acids: CASSPSASGAYEQYF.

The chain is built from TRBV27 and TRBJ2-7, with 8 bases fitting TRBD2. Germline trimming cut 4 bases from V and 6 bases from J; bases unmatched to any gene: 8. This CDR3 spans 14 amino acids. The germline CDR1 and CDR2 sequences are MNHEY and SMNVEV (reference sequence). In DNA form, the CDR3 reads TGTGCCAGCAGTTCCCTAGCGGGCTGGGGCGAGCAGTACTTC. This encodes CASSSLAGWGEQYF.

The V gene is TRBV5-1, the J gene TRBJ2-3; TRBD1 agrees at 9 bases. Trimming at V came to 4 bases and at J to 4 bases, leaving 7 bases not matched to a gene. Germline lookup yields CDR1 SGHRS and CDR2 YFSETQ. This CDR3 comprises 15 residues. The CDR3 is CASSIGQGSADTQYF. In DNA, the CDR3 is TGCGCCAGCAGCATCGGACAGGGGTCAGCAGATACGCAGTATTTT.

This clone was observed once. CDR3 in amino acids: CASSEAGLEYNEQFF. CDR3 bases: TGTGCCAGCAGTGAAGCGGGACTAGAGTACAATGAGCAGTTCTTC. The V and J genes are TRBV6-1 and TRBJ2-1, with TRBD2 identical over 8 bases. The CDR3 is made up of 15 amino acids. The germline V gene has CDR1 MNHNS and CDR2 SASEGT. The ends lost 0 bases at V and 4 bases at J; junction bases unmatched: 2.